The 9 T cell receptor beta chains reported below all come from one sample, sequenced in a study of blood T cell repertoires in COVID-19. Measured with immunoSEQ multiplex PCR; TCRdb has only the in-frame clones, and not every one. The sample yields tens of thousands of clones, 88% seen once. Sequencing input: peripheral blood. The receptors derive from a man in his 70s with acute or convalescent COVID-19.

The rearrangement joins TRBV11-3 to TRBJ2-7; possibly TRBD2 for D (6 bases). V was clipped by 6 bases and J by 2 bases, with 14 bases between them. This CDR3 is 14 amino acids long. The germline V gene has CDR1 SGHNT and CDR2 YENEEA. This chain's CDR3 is CASSPEGGAYEQYF. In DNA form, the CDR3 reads TGTGCCAGCAGTCCAGAGGGAGGTGCCTACGAGCAGTACTTC.

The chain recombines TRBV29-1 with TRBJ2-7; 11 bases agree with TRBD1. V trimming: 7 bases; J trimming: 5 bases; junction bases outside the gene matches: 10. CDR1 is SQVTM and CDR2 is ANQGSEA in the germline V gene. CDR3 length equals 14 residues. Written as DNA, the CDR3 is TGCAGCGGGGGCCTCGGGACAGGGGGAAACGAGCAGTACTTC. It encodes CSGGLGTGGNEQYF.

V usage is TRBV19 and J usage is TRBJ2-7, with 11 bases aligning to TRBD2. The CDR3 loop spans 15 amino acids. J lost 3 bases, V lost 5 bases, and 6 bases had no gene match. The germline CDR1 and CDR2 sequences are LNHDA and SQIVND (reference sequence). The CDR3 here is CASSSDSGRDYEQYF. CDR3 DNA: TGTGCCAGTAGTTCCGATAGCGGGAGGGACTACGAGCAGTACTTC.

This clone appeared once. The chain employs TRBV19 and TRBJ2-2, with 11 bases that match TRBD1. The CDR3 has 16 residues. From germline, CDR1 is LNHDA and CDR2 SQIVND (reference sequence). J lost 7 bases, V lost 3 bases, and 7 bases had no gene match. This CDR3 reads CASSIPGQGVSGELFF. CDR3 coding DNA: TGTGCCAGTAGTATTCCGGGACAGGGGGTTAGCGGGGAGCTGTTTTTT.

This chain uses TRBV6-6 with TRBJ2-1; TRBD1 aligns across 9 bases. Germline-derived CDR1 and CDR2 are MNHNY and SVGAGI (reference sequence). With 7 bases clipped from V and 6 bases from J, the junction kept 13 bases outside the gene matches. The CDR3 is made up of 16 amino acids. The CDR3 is CASKFPGQGIGNEQFF. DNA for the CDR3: TGTGCCAGCAAATTTCCGGGACAGGGAATTGGCAATGAGCAGTTCTTC.

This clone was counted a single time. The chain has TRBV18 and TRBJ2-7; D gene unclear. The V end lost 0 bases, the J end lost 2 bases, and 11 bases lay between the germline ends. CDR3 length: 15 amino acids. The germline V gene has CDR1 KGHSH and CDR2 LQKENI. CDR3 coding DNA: TGTGCCAGCTCACCACCGAGAGGTAACACCTACGAGCAGTACTTC. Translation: CASSPPRGNTYEQYF.

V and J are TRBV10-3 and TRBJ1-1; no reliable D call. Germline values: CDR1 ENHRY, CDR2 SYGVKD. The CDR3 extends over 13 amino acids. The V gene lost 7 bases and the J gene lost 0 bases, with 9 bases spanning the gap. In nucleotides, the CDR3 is TGTGCCATCACCCCGGGTATGAACACTGAAGCTTTCTTT. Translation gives CAITPGMNTEAFF.

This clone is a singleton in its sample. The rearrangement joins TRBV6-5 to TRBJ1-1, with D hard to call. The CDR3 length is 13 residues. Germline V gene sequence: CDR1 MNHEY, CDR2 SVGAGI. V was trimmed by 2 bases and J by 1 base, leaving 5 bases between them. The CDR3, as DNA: TGTGCCAGCAGTTACATGGCGAACACTGAAGCTTTCTTT. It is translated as CASSYMANTEAFF.

CDR3 bases: TGTGCCAGCAGCTTCACAAGTGGAGAAAATCAGCCCCAGCATTTT. Translation gives CASSFTSGENQPQHF. The chain carries TRBV7-9 and TRBJ1-5, with no clear D. V lost 3 bases and J lost 4, with 13 bases in between. Looked up from germline, CDR1 is SEHNR and CDR2 is FQNEAQ (reference sequence). The CDR3 consists of 15 residues. Filled out from reference TRBV7-9 and TRBJ1-5, the complete variable domain reads DTGVSQNPRHKITKRGQNVTFRCDPISEHNRLYWYRQTLGQGPEFLTYFQNEAQLEKSRLLSDRFSAERPKGSFSTLEIQRTEQGDSAMYLCASSFTSGENQPQHFGDGTRLSIL.